The clone carrying this TCR beta chain was seen at least ten times. This sample is part of a study of early T cells in non-severe SARS-CoV-2 infection. Germline V gives CDR1 ENHRY, CDR2 SYGVKD. Deletions cut 6 bases from V and 0 bases from J, with 14 bases between. This CDR3 is 15 amino acids long. TCRdb called the 5' RACE reads again in MiXCR, with one record for every CDR3 protein. Among tens of thousands of distinct CDR3 sequences listed, 9% to 15% were seen once. The rearrangement joins TRBV10-3 to TRBJ1-1; a weak D match, TRBD1 (6 bases). The origin of this receptor is an adult who was a healthcare worker with PCR-confirmed SARS-CoV-2 infection or an uninfected control (not recorded which). Sequencing was performed on whole blood. The CDR3, as DNA: TGTGCCATCAGGGAAGACAGGAACATGAACACTGAAGCTTTCTTT. Translated, it gives CAIREDRNMNTEAFF.